This T cell receptor (beta chain) was profiled in a study of T-cell memory formation after mild COVID-19. Whole-study findings and limits: Contracting CD8+ clones were enriched in EMRA, CD4+ mainly in CM and EM. Cross-reactive memory seemingly joined, as some responding clones were found in pre-infection memory.

In germline, CDR1 is KGHDR, CDR2 SFDVKD. V was clipped by 4 bases and J by 13 bases; unmatched bases: 21. CDR3 length equals 17 residues. Only a few counts were recorded for this clonotype. Its matching antigen is unknown. TCRdb passed the 5' RACE reads through MiXCR, listing each CDR3 protein once. The table includes about 250,000 distinct CDR3 sequences, 15% to 17% detected once. The origin of this receptor is an adult woman who had mild COVID-19 (a few samples of this study predate the infection). Cell type and time point are not known. The V gene is TRBV24-1, the J gene TRBJ2-1, with 7 bases matching TRBD2. The sequenced sample consisted of PBMCs or a T cell subset sorted from them (not recorded which). The CDR3 region is CATSDTDRDYNTMKQFF. The CDR3 coding sequence is TGTGCCACCAGTGACACCGACCGGGACTACAATACAATGAAACAGTTCTTC.